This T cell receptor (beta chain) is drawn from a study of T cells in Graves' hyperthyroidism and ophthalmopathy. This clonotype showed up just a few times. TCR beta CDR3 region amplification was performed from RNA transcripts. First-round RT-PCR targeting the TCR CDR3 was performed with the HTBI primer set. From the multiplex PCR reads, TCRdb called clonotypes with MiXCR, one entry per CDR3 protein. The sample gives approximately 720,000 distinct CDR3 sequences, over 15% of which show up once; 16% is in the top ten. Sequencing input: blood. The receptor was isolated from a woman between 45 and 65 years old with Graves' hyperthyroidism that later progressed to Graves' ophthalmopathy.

The CDR3 protein is CASSTTLSEQYF. The CDR3 coding sequence is TGTGCCAGCAGCACGACCCTGAGCGAGCAGTACTTC. V and J are TRBV7-9 and TRBJ2-7; D is ambiguous. CDR1 and CDR2 (germline): SEHNR, FQNEAQ (reference sequence). Trimming pared 5 bases from V and 6 bases from J, leaving 11 bases between. The CDR3 consists of 12 residues. Supplemented by reference TRBV7-9 and TRBJ2-7, the full variable domain reads DTGVSQNPRHKITKRGQNVTFRCDPISEHNRLYWYRQTLGQGPEFLTYFQNEAQLEKSRLLSDRFSAERPKGSFSTLEIQRTEQGDSAMYLCASSTTLSEQYFGPGTRLTVT.